This TCR beta chain derives from a study of patients and donors after allogeneic stem cell transplantation. This CDR3 is 16 amino acids long. V was clipped by 2 bases and J by 0 bases, with 13 bases between them. Germline CDR1 and CDR2: PRHDT and FYEKMQ (reference sequence). One entry per CDR3 protein results from TCRdb running MiXCR on the RT-PCR reads. The sample carries 70,000 to 85,000 distinct CDR3 sequences, about 30% recorded once. The chain has TRBV13 and TRBJ1-1; no clear D gene. The source is a human donor who was either an allogeneic HSCT recipient or a stem cell or donor lymphocyte infusion donor (not recorded which). It is not recorded whose cells these are; they may come from a transplant donor. Sample: blood, either unsorted or a sorted T cell fraction (not recorded which). The CDR3 sequence: CASSLFSASLNTEAFF. CDR3 bases: TGTGCCAGCAGCTTATTCTCGGCTTCCTTGAACACTGAAGCTTTCTTT. The complete variable domain, with remaining parts taken from reference TRBV13 and TRBJ1-1, reads AAGVIQSPRHLIKEKRETATLKCYPIPRHDTVYWYQQGPGQDPQFLISFYEKMQSDKGSIPDRFSAQQFSDYHSELNMSSLELGDSALYFCASSLFSASLNTEAFFGQGTRLTVV.